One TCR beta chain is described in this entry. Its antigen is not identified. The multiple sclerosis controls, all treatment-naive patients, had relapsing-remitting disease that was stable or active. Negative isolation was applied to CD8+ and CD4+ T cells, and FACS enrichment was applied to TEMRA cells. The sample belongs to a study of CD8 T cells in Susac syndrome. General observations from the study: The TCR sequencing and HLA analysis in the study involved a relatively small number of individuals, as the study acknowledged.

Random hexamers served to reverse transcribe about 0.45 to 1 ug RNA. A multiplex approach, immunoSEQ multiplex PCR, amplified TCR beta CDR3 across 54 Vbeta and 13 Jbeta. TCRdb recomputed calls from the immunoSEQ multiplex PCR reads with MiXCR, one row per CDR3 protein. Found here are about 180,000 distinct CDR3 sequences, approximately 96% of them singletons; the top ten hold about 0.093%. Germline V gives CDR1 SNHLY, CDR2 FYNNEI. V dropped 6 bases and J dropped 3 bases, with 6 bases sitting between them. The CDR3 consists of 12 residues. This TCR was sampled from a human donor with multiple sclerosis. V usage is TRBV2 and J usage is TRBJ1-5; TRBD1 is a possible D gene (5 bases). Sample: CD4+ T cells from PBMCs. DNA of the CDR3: TGTGCCAGCAGGGACATCAATCAGCCCCAGCATTTT. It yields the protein CASRDINQPQHF.